These 21 T cell receptor beta chains share one sample of origin, sequenced in a study of blood T cell repertoires in COVID-19. Method: immunoSEQ multiplex PCR; TCRdb's copy keeps in-frame clones and lacks some. Of 45,000 to 60,000 clones in the sample, roughly four fifths were seen once. The specimen was peripheral blood. These receptors were obtained from a woman aged 55-69 years with acute or convalescent COVID-19.

This clone is medium-sized (0.01 to 0.1%) by share. The chain uses TRBV19 and TRBJ2-6; 10 bases align to TRBD1. This CDR3 is built from 16 residues. The J segment lost 3 bases and the V segment lost 5 bases, leaving 4 bases of the junction unmatched. Germline V gives CDR1 LNHDA, CDR2 SQIVND (reference sequence). The CDR3 nucleotides read TGTGCCAGTAGTCGACAGGGGGCTGGTGGGGCCAACGTCCTGACTTTC. This gives the protein CASSRQGAGGANVLTF. Complete variable domain (other parts from reference TRBV19 and TRBJ2-6): DGGITQSPKYLFRKEGQNVTLSCEQNLNHDAMYWYRQDPGQGLRLIYYSQIVNDFQKGDIAEGYSVSREKKESFPLTVTSAQKNPTAFYLCASSRQGAGGANVLTFGAGSRLTVL.

This chain uses TRBV30 with TRBJ2-7, with D possibly TRBD2 on 6 matching bases. The germline CDR1 and CDR2 sequences are GTSNPN and SVGIG (reference sequence). The CDR3 sequence is 14 residues long. Trimming shortened V by 2 bases and J by 3 bases, and 14 bases separated the two germline ends. This chain's CDR3 is CAWSPGRRDYEQYF. As DNA, the CDR3 is TGTGCCTGGAGTCCGGGTCGGCGGGACTACGAGCAGTACTTC.

V is TRBV27 and J is TRBJ2-1; TRBD1 matches at 11 bases. The V segment lost 8 bases and the J segment 9 bases; nucleotides outside the gene matches: 6. The CDR3 consists of 13 residues. Germline lookup yields CDR1 MNHEY and CDR2 SMNVEV (reference sequence). Here the CDR3 reads CASRGQGATEQFF. The CDR3 bases are TGTGCCAGCCGAGGACAGGGGGCGACTGAGCAGTTCTTC.

This clone was counted between two and nine times. The J gene is TRBJ2-1, the V gene TRBV19, with 10 positions matching TRBD1. Germline CDR1 reads LNHDA; CDR2 reads SQIVND (reference sequence). J gave up 3 bases and V 3 bases, and 8 bases lay outside the gene matches. This CDR3 has 17 residues. CDR3 residues: CASSMHPGQGHYNEQFF. DNA for the CDR3: TGTGCCAGTAGTATGCACCCGGGACAGGGGCACTACAATGAGCAGTTCTTC.

CDR3 sequence reads: CASSRLAGFQETQYF. The CDR3, as DNA: TGTGCCAGCAGTCGACTAGCGGGCTTCCAAGAGACCCAGTACTTC. This chain joins TRBV28 and TRBJ2-5, with 10 bases identical to TRBD2. J gave up 1 base and V 5 bases, and 4 bases lay outside the gene matches. This CDR3 is built from 15 residues. Per germline, CDR1 MDHEN and CDR2 SYDVKM.

The chain couples TRBV28 to TRBJ2-1; TRBD2 matches 10 bases. Trimming cost V 6 bases and J 3 bases; bases outside gene matches: 5. There are 15 residues in the CDR3. Germline V gene lookup returns CDR1 MDHEN and CDR2 SYDVKM. As DNA, the CDR3 is TGTGCCAGCAGCCCTAGCGGGGGAGGCTACAATGAGCAGTTCTTC. It specifies CASSPSGGGYNEQFF.

The chain uses TRBV6-2 or TRBV6-3 and TRBJ1-6; 8 positions match TRBD1. Per the germline V gene, CDR1 is MNHEY and CDR2 is SVGEGT. The CDR3 loop spans 15 amino acids. The junction had 9 bases not matched to a gene; V was cut back by 5 bases and J by 9 bases. The CDR3 is CASSLEGQGTSPLHF. DNA of the CDR3: TGTGCCAGCAGTCTCGAAGGACAGGGAACTTCACCCCTCCACTTT.

The V gene is TRBV6-2 or TRBV6-3, the J gene TRBJ1-2; unclear D gene. This CDR3 region has 13 residues. V lost 6 bases and J 3 bases, leaving 11 bases between the germline ends. The germline gives CDR1 MNHEY, CDR2 SVGEGT. The CDR3 DNA follows: TGTGCCAGCAGCCCCCACCGGGACTATGGCTACACCTTC. Encoded protein: CASSPHRDYGYTF.

The J gene is TRBJ2-7, the V gene TRBV7-8, with 7 bases fitting TRBD1. V trimming: 6 bases; J trimming: 3 bases; junction bases outside the gene matches: 8. This CDR3 contains 14 residues. CDR1 and CDR2 (germline): SGHVS, FQNEAQ. Here the CDR3 DNA reads TGTGCCAGCAGTTATAGCCGGGACAGCTACGAGCAGTACTTC. It encodes CASSYSRDSYEQYF. The variable domain in full, with the rest retrieved from reference TRBV7-8 and TRBJ2-7, is GAGVSQSPRYKVAKRGQDVALRCDPISGHVSLFWYQQALGQGPEFLTYFQNEAQLDKSGLPSDRFFAERPEGSVSTLKIQRTQQEDSAVYLCASSYSRDSYEQYFGPGTRLTVT.

The V and J genes are TRBV3-1 (or the pseudogene TRBV3-2) and TRBJ2-7, with 8 bases matching TRBD2. This CDR3 is 14 amino acids long. Trimming at V came to 4 bases and at J to 9 bases, leaving 11 bases not matched to a gene. CDR1 is LGHDT, CDR2 YNNKEL, per germline (reference sequence). The CDR3 bases are TGTGCCAGCAGCCCCGGGACTAGGAGAAGCGGGCAGTACTTC. It translates to CASSPGTRRSGQYF.

The chain couples TRBV19 to TRBJ1-2, with D unclear. CDR1 is LNHDA and CDR2 is SQIVND in the germline V gene (reference sequence). The V and J ends lost 3 bases and 1 base respectively, with 9 bases between them. This CDR3 contains 14 residues. CDR3 coding DNA: TGTGCCAGTAGTATCCGTGGAGATAACTATGGCTACACCTTC. Translating gives CASSIRGDNYGYTF.

The genes are TRBV7-2 and TRBJ2-3, with 10 bases that match TRBD2. Looked up from germline, CDR1 is SGHTA and CDR2 is FQGNSA. This CDR3 has 18 amino acids. Trimming at V came to 1 base and at J to 5 bases, leaving 12 bases not matched to a gene. The CDR3 here is CASSLVIGLAGVGDTQYF. As DNA, the CDR3 is TGTGCCAGCAGCTTAGTAATCGGGCTAGCGGGAGTGGGAGATACGCAGTATTTT.

This clone was counted a single time. V is TRBV6-1 and J is TRBJ1-1; tentative D call: TRBD1 (5 bases). There are 15 residues in the CDR3. Trimming took off 0 bases at V and 7 bases at J, with 15 bases between the two ends. Germline V CDR1 and CDR2: MNHNS, SASEGT. As DNA, the CDR3 is TGTGCCAGCAGTGAAGCCAAGGCAGGGATACATGAAGCTTTCTTT. As protein: CASSEAKAGIHEAFF.

This clone was detected a few times. The CDR3 protein is CASSPGGGAGYEQFF. The CDR3, as DNA: TGTGCCAGCAGCCCCGGCGGGGGGGCCGGGTATGAGCAGTTCTTC. J is TRBJ2-1 and V is TRBV7-3, with 9 bases that match TRBD2. The length of the CDR3 is 15 residues. V lost 5 bases, J lost 8 bases, and 10 bases stayed unmatched. CDR1 is SGHTA and CDR2 is FQGTGA in the germline V gene.

The chain couples TRBV5-6 to TRBJ2-1; 11 bases fit TRBD1. This CDR3 is 16 amino acids long. Germline CDR1 reads SGHDT; CDR2 reads YYEEEE. V shed 1 base and J 8 bases; nucleotides not matched to a gene: 8. In nucleotides, the CDR3 is TGTGCCAGCAGCTTGTCCCCGGGACAGGGGGTCTATGAGCAGTTCTTC. It yields the protein CASSLSPGQGVYEQFF.

The chain employs TRBV6-1 and TRBJ1-6; D ambiguous. V lost 2 bases and J 7 bases, leaving 12 bases between the germline ends. There are 15 residues in the CDR3. CDR1 and CDR2 from the germline V gene are MNHNS and SASEGT. CDR3 region: CASSERGFANSPLHF. In DNA, the CDR3 is TGTGCCAGCAGTGAAAGAGGGTTTGCGAATTCACCCCTCCACTTT.

There are a few counts of this clone. V is TRBV19 and J is TRBJ2-1; 7 bases align to TRBD1. J lost 2 bases, V lost 7 bases, and 8 bases had no gene match. Per germline, CDR1 LNHDA and CDR2 SQIVND (reference sequence). This CDR3 has 15 amino acids. The CDR3 DNA reads as TGTGCCAGTACATACGGGACAGTAGCCTACAATGAGCAGTTCTTC. This translates into CASTYGTVAYNEQFF.

This clone was picked up one time. The chain uses TRBV6-5 and TRBJ2-5; TRBD2 aligns across 10 bases. Germline assignment: CDR1 MNHEY and CDR2 SVGAGI. Trimming removed 8 bases from V and 5 bases from J; junction bases left unmatched: 5. This CDR3 comprises 13 residues. Here the CDR3 DNA reads TGTGCCAGCGGGAGCGGGAGGGGGGAGACCCAGTACTTC. Translating gives CASGSGRGETQYF.

The rearrangement links TRBV28 to TRBJ1-5, with 9 bases aligning to TRBD1. Per germline, CDR1 MDHEN and CDR2 SYDVKM. Losses at the gene ends were 6 bases for V and 7 bases for J; bases not matched to a gene: 13. The CDR3 spans 16 residues. In nucleotides, the CDR3 is TGTGCCAGCAGCCGACCCGGACAGGGGTCAAAACAGCCCCAGCATTTT. Translated: CASSRPGQGSKQPQHF.

This clone is a singleton in its sample. V gene TRBV9 combines with J gene TRBJ2-7; TRBD1 aligns across 7 bases. Germline V gives CDR1 SGDLS, CDR2 YYNGEE. V lost 0 bases and J lost 2; bases outside the gene matches: 8. The CDR3 sequence is 16 residues long. CDR3 protein: CASSVGSSQGAYEQYF. The CDR3 DNA sequence: TGTGCCAGCAGCGTAGGCTCTTCGCAGGGGGCCTACGAGCAGTACTTC.

This rearrangement joins TRBV7-2 to TRBJ2-5, with 7 bases that match TRBD1. The CDR3 is 14 amino acids. Unmatched junction bases numbered 4, after V lost 4 bases and J lost 2 bases. Per the germline V gene, CDR1 is SGHTA and CDR2 is FQGNSA. The CDR3 here is CASSSWTGQETQYF. In nucleotides, the CDR3 is TGTGCCAGCAGCTCCTGGACAGGACAAGAGACCCAGTACTTC.